The rows below give T cell receptor beta chains drawn from one sample of a study of Ad26.COV2.S vaccination and SARS-CoV-2 variants. Libraries were prepared by immunoSEQ multiplex PCR; TCRdb keeps only in-frame clonotypes and omits some of them. The sample carries a few hundred thousand clones, 90% recorded once. Sequencing was performed on peripheral blood, taken in a trial of Ad26.COV2.S vaccine versus placebo. Receptors originate from a person between 18 and 65 years old who received the Ad26.COV2.S COVID-19 vaccine or a placebo. The CDR3 runs from the conserved cysteine through the conserved F or W. The D gene is left open where the match is weak. A row's size may be missing; if present it is once, few, many or a size class.

-,TRBJ2-1,TRBD1,TRBV5-1,15,CASSTGQAAGYEQFF,TGCGCCAGCAGCACGGGACAGGCCGCGGGCTATGAGCAGTTCTTC
-,TRBJ1-1,-,TRBV5-8,13,CASSLGGATEAFF,TGTGCCAGCAGTTTGGGGGGGGCCACTGAAGCTTTCTTT
-,TRBJ1-2,-,TRBV27,18,CASSLSAASPLSNYGYTF,TGTGCCAGCAGTTTATCGGCAGCATCACCTCTCTCTAACTATGGCTACACCTTC
-,TRBJ2-1,-,TRBV4-1,14,CASSQAGPYNEQFF,TGCGCCAGCAGCCAAGCGGGTCCTTACAATGAGCAGTTCTTC
-,TRBJ1-3,-,TRBV5-6,18,CASRSFRPPSGSGNTIYF,TGTGCCAGCCGATCTTTTCGGCCCCCCAGTGGGTCTGGAAACACCATATATTTT
-,TRBJ2-3,-,TRBV5-1,14,CASSLGWGTDTQYF,TGCGCCAGCAGCTTGGGGTGGGGCACAGATACGCAGTATTTT
-,TRBJ2-7,TRBD2,TRBV27,13,CASSSGGAYEQYF,TGTGCCAGCAGTTCGGGGGGGGCCTACGAGCAGTACTTC
-,TRBJ2-7,TRBD1,TRBV5-1,15,CASSFGQGMSYEQYF,TGCGCCAGCAGCTTCGGACAGGGAATGAGCTACGAGCAGTACTTC
-,TRBJ2-3,-,TRBV11-2,16,CASSRRSGRGSDTQYF,TGTGCCAGCAGCAGGCGGTCCGGGAGAGGCTCAGATACGCAGTATTTT
-,TRBJ1-4,-,TRBV5-5,14,CASSMTGLNEKLFF,TGTGCCAGCAGCATGACAGGTCTTAATGAAAAACTGTTTTTT
-,TRBJ1-5,-,TRBV6-2/TRBV6-3,18,CASSYPPQVLGSNQPQHF,TGTGCCAGCAGTTACCCACCACAGGTTCTGGGTAGCAATCAGCCCCAGCATTTT
-,TRBJ2-5,-,TRBV5-1,17,CASSAGSLTGKQETQYF,TGCGCCAGCAGCGCCGGAAGCCTTACAGGGAAACAAGAGACCCAGTACTTC
-,TRBJ1-6,-,TRBV6-1,13,CASSELGFSPLHF,TGTGCCAGCAGTGAATTGGGGTTCTCACCCCTCCACTTT
-,TRBJ2-5,TRBD2,TRBV7-9,15,CASSLATSGIETQYF,TGTGCCAGCAGCTTAGCTACTAGCGGGATAGAGACCCAGTACTTC
-,TRBJ2-7,TRBD1,TRBV5-1,15,CASSLGTGGSYEQYF,TGCGCCAGCAGCTTGGGGACAGGGGGCTCCTACGAGCAGTACTTC
-,TRBJ2-1,TRBD2,TRBV7-9,16,CASSPDGTSRNNEQFF,TGTGCCAGCAGCCCAGACGGGACTAGCAGAAACAATGAGCAGTTCTTC
once,TRBJ2-3,TRBD1,TRBV24-1,17,CATARGQYGRKEDTQYF,TGTGCCACGGCGAGGGGGCAATACGGACGAAAAGAGGATACGCAGTATTTT
-,TRBJ2-3,-,TRBV7-3,13,CASSPNPPYTQYF,TGTGCCAGCAGCCCGAACCCACCGTATACGCAGTATTTT
-,TRBJ2-1,TRBD2,TRBV9,15,CASSELAHSYNEQFF,TGTGCCAGCAGCGAACTAGCGCACTCCTACAATGAGCAGTTCTTC
-,TRBJ2-7,TRBD1,TRBV2,13,CASRGTGVHEQYF,TGTGCCAGCAGAGGCACAGGGGTGCACGAGCAGTACTTC
-,TRBJ1-1,-,TRBV13,14,CASSLIWRGTEAFF,TGTGCCAGCAGCTTAATTTGGAGGGGAACTGAAGCTTTCTTT
-,TRBJ1-1,-,TRBV5-1,13,CASSLDVNTEAFF,TGCGCCAGCAGCCTCGACGTGAACACTGAAGCTTTCTTT
few,TRBJ2-2,-,TRBV10-1,13,CASSEMNTGELFF,TGCGCCAGCAGTGAAATGAACACCGGGGAGCTGTTTTTT
once,TRBJ2-3,-,TRBV6-5,14,CASRPLLSWDTQYF,TGTGCCAGCAGACCCCTCCTCTCGTGGGATACGCAGTATTTT
-,TRBJ2-1,-,TRBV6-2/TRBV6-3,15,CASSYSGWVNNEQFF,TGTGCCAGCAGTTACTCCGGTTGGGTAAACAATGAGCAGTTCTTC
-,TRBJ2-5,-,TRBV2,12,CAIRTGKETQYF,TGTGCCATCCGAACAGGGAAAGAGACCCAGTACTTC
-,TRBJ2-2,-,TRBV24-1,12,CATSRLSGELFF,TGTGCCACCAGTCGTCTTAGCGGGGAGCTGTTTTTT
-,TRBJ2-1,-,TRBV5-4,13,CASSWGGAGEQFF,TGTGCCAGCAGCTGGGGGGGGGCCGGGGAGCAGTTCTTC
once,TRBJ2-7,-,TRBV7-9,14,CASSLADGTYEQYF,TGTGCCAGCAGCTTAGCGGACGGAACCTACGAGCAGTACTTC
-,TRBJ1-3,-,TRBV9,14,CASSVPGVGNTIYF,TGTGCCAGCAGCGTTCCAGGGGTTGGAAACACCATATATTTT
-,TRBJ1-2,TRBD1,TRBV6-2/TRBV6-3,15,CASSYRTGIVYGYTF,TGTGCCAGCAGTTACCGGACAGGAATAGTTTATGGCTACACCTTC
-,TRBJ2-2,-,TRBV7-9,15,CASSFATGYTGELFF,TGTGCCAGCAGCTTTGCTACAGGTTACACCGGGGAGCTGTTTTTT
-,TRBJ2-3,-,TRBV9,13,CASSDRITDTQYF,TGTGCCAGCAGCGATCGAATCACAGATACGCAGTATTTT
-,TRBJ2-7,TRBD2,TRBV3-1/TRBV3-2,14,CASSTTSGSYEQYF,TGTGCCAGCAGCACAACTAGCGGGTCTTACGAGCAGTACTTC
-,TRBJ1-2,-,TRBV19,15,CASKGGRGTNYGYTF,TGTGCCAGTAAAGGCGGCCGCGGGACTAACTATGGCTACACCTTC
once,TRBJ2-1,-,TRBV7-9,14,CASSLGGSYNEQFF,TGTGCCAGCAGCTTAGGGGGATCCTACAATGAGCAGTTCTTC
-,TRBJ1-4,-,TRBV19,16,CASSKGQFGTNEKLFF,TGTGCCAGTAGTAAAGGACAGTTTGGAACTAATGAAAAACTGTTTTTT
once,TRBJ1-3,-,TRBV5-1,18,CASSFRGESSGVGNTIYF,TGCGCCAGCAGCTTCAGGGGCGAAAGCTCAGGGGTCGGAAACACCATATATTTT
-,TRBJ2-1,TRBD2,TRBV11-2,14,CASSGSSGAPEQFF,TGTGCCAGCAGCGGGTCTAGCGGGGCTCCTGAGCAGTTCTTC
-,TRBJ1-1,TRBD1,TRBV12-3/TRBV12-4,12,CASRGDRLEAFF,TGTGCCAGCAGGGGGGACAGGCTTGAAGCTTTCTTT
-,TRBJ2-3,TRBD2,TRBV7-8,15,CASSPVAGSTDTQYF,TGTGCCAGCAGCCCAGTAGCGGGAAGCACAGATACGCAGTATTTT
once,TRBJ2-7,TRBD2,TRBV7-8,16,CASSLAMAGGFYEQYF,TGTGCCAGCAGCTTAGCGATGGCGGGAGGTTTCTACGAGCAGTACTTC
-,TRBJ1-2,TRBD1,TRBV18,14,CASSPGRGPYGYTF,TGTGCCAGCTCACCGGGCAGGGGGCCCTATGGCTACACCTTC
-,TRBJ1-5,-,TRBV28,15,CASSLIQGGNQPQHF,TGTGCCAGCAGTTTAATACAGGGCGGCAATCAGCCCCAGCATTTT
-,TRBJ2-7,-,TRBV5-1,14,CASSLRDGSYEQYF,TGCGCCAGCAGCTTGAGGGACGGCTCCTACGAGCAGTACTTC
-,TRBJ1-4,-,TRBV10-3,13,CATRPTENEKLFF,TGTGCCACCCGCCCTACAGAAAATGAAAAACTGTTTTTT
-,TRBJ2-1,-,TRBV7-9,16,CASSLVERSSYNEQFF,TGTGCCAGCAGCTTAGTAGAGCGGAGCTCCTACAATGAGCAGTTCTTC
-,TRBJ1-5,-,TRBV18,13,CASSPGSDQPQHF,TGTGCCAGCTCACCAGGGTCAGATCAGCCCCAGCATTTT
-,TRBJ2-3,-,TRBV19,13,CASRKVSTDTQYF,TGTGCCAGTAGGAAAGTTAGCACAGATACGCAGTATTTT
-,TRBJ2-1,-,TRBV4-1,18,CASSQDGTGRRAYNEQFF,TGCGCCAGCAGCCAAGATGGGACCGGGCGGAGAGCCTACAATGAGCAGTTCTTC
-,TRBJ1-6,-,TRBV30,12,CAWRGEASPLHF,TGTGCCTGGAGAGGGGAGGCTTCACCCCTCCACTTT
-,TRBJ2-2,TRBD1,TRBV27,15,CASSLGTGDTGELFF,TGTGCCAGCAGTTTAGGGACAGGGGACACCGGGGAGCTGTTTTTT